The sample holds many counts of the clone carrying this TCR beta chain. Its antigen remains unidentified. This entry belongs to a study of T-cell reconstitution after alpha-beta-depleted transplantation in children. General study points: T-cell numbers and diversity, one year after transplant, stemmed largely from T cells that were newly produced. Expanded graft clones, several hundred of them, were reportedly the source of alpha-beta T cells about two months after transplant.

V shed 8 bases and J 4 bases; nucleotides not matched to a gene: 8. Germline CDR1 and CDR2: MNHEY and SVGAGI. The CDR3 sequence is 13 residues long. For TCRbeta, the library was prepared with unique molecular identifiers. TCRdb reanalysed the PCR reads using MiXCR and keeps one entry per CDR3 protein. The table includes some 190,000 distinct CDR3 sequences, 11% detected once. Sequencing was performed on PBMCs, taken before TCRalphabeta/CD19-depleted stem cell transplant. This chain links TRBV6-5 with TRBJ2-7, with 7 bases aligning to TRBD1. The receptor comes from a boy aged 2 to 9 with acute myeloid leukemia, due to receive a stem cell transplant. The CDR3 is CASPDRDQYEQYV. The CDR3 DNA reads as TGTGCCAGCCCTGACAGGGACCAGTACGAGCAGTACGTC.